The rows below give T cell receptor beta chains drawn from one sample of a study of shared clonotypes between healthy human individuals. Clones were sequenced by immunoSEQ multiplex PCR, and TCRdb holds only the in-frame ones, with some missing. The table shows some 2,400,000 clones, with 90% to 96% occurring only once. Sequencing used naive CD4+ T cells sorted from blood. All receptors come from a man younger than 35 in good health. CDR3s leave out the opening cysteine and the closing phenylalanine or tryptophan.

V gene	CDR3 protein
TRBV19	ASSIDGLAGYGELF
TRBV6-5	ASAQGASYEQY
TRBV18	ASSQAGDSLGYEQY
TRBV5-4	ASSLVQSPGANVLT
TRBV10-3	AISEATRDTQY
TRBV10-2	ASGVELNYGYT
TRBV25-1	ASSNTGEAF
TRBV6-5	ASGWTGANIQY
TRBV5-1	ASSPGGPYNEQF
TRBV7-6	ASSLIPPPDTQY
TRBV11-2	ASSLQTGTPYEQY
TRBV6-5	ASSYSSGFTEAF
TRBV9	ASSVSGRTGYNEQF
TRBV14	ASSQGAGLSESLH
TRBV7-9	ASSRRGIWGTDTQY
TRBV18	ASSDIAGSSDTQY
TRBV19	ASSVADTQY
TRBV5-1	ASSLGDKYTDTQY
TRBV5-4	ASRQQGTYTDTQY
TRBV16	ASSHSDISYEQY
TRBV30	AWGVVAYEQY
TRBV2	ASSRYIQETQY
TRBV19	ASSIGNTRGNEQF
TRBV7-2	ASSLKVGTGVGPQH
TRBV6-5	ASRWTGGNTEAF
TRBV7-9	ASSLGQVDINQPQH
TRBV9	ASSMGLSPGQNTDTQY
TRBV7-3	ASSLFGTGASPLH
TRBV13	ASSLESGWEETQY
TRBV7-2	ASSSDMNTEAF